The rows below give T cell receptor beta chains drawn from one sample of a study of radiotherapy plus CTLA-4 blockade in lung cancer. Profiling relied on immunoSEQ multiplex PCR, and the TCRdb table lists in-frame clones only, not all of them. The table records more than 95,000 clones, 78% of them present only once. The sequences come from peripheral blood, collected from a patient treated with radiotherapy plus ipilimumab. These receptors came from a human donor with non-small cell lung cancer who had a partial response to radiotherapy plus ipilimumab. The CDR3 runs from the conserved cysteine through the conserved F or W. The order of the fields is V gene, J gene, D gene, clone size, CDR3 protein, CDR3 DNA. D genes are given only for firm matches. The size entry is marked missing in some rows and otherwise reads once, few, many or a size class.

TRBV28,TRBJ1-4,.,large,CASTPPRGKLFF,TGTGCCAGCACCCCCCCGAGAGGAAAACTGTTTTTT
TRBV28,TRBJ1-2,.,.,CASSSTTGTYGYTF,TGTGCCAGCAGCTCCACGACAGGAACCTATGGCTACACCTTC
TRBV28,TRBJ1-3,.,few,CASSSGSGFNTIYF,TGTGCCAGCAGTTCAGGGTCGGGTTTTAACACCATATATTTT
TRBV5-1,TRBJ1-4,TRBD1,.,CASSAGQRDEKLFF,TGCGCCAGCAGCGCGGGACAGCGAGATGAAAAACTGTTTTTT
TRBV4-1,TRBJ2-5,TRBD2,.,CASSLPGLGSETQYF,TGCGCCAGCAGCCTCCCCGGACTAGGATCAGAGACCCAGTACTTC
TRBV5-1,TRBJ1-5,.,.,CASSLEYGNQPQHF,TGCGCCAGCAGCTTGGAATACGGGAATCAGCCCCAGCATTTT
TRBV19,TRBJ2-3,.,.,CASTTGGFTDTQYF,TGTGCCAGTACTACAGGAGGGTTCACAGATACGCAGTATTTT
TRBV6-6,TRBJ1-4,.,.,CASSSWTVPGQKLFF,TGTGCCAGCAGTTCCTGGACAGTCCCGGGGCAAAAACTGTTTTTT
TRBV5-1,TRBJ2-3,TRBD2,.,CASSLLGGTGGLTDTQYF,TGCGCCAGCAGCCTGTTAGGCGGGACGGGAGGCCTCACAGATACGCAGTATTTT
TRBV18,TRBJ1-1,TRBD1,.,CASSPGQGFFTEAFF,TGTGCCAGCTCACCAGGACAGGGGTTTTTCACTGAAGCTTTCTTT
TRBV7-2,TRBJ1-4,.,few,CASSLGGQGSEKLFF,TGTGCCAGCAGCTTAGGAGGGCAGGGGAGTGAAAAACTGTTTTTT
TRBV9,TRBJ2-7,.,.,CASSLWGGNEHEQYF,TGTGCCAGCAGCCTATGGGGAGGAAATGAGCACGAGCAGTACTTC
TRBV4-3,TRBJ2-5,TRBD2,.,CASSQRLAAVQETQYF,TGCGCCAGCAGCCAGAGACTAGCGGCTGTCCAAGAGACCCAGTACTTC
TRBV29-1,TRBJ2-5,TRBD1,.,CSAGQGQETQYF,TGCAGCGCCGGACAGGGGCAAGAGACCCAGTACTTC
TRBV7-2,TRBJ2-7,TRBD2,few,CASSLANNPSGPYEQYF,TGTGCCAGCAGCTTAGCAAACAATCCTAGCGGACCCTACGAGCAGTACTTC
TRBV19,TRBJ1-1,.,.,CASSIAWDLNTEAFF,TGTGCCAGTAGTATCGCCTGGGACTTGAACACTGAAGCTTTCTTT
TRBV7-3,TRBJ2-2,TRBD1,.,CASSSRQGGYTGELFF,TGTGCCAGCAGCTCCAGACAGGGTGGATACACCGGGGAGCTGTTTTTT
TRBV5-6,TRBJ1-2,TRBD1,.,CASSLVIGGNYGYTF,TGTGCCAGCAGCTTGGTCATAGGGGGCAACTATGGCTACACCTTC
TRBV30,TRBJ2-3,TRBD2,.,CAWSGAGALDTQYF,TGTGCCTGGAGTGGGGCGGGAGCTTTAGATACGCAGTATTTT
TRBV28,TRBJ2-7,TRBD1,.,CASSLYRGLSYEQYF,TGTGCCAGCAGTTTATACAGGGGCCTTTCCTACGAGCAGTACTTC
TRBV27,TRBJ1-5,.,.,CASSSIQLQPQHF,TGTGCCAGCAGTTCCATACAGCTGCAGCCCCAGCATTTT
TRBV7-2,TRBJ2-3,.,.,CASSPSGGLGTDTQYF,TGTGCCAGCAGCCCATCAGGGGGGTTGGGCACAGATACGCAGTATTTT
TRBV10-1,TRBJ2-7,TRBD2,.,CASSPRAGASYEQYF,TGCGCCAGCAGCCCCCGCGCGGGAGCCTCCTACGAGCAGTACTTC
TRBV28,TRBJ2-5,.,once,CASSRPGTSGQYF,TGTGCCAGCAGTCGTCCCGGAACCTCGGGGCAGTACTTC
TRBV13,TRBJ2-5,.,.,CASSLPGGGETQYF,TGTGCCAGCAGCTTACCGGGGGGCGGAGAGACCCAGTACTTC
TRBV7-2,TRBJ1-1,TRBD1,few,CASSSQGGITEAFF,TGTGCCAGCAGCTCTCAAGGGGGCATCACTGAAGCTTTCTTT
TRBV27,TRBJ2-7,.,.,CASSSVAISYEQYF,TGTGCCAGCAGTTCCGTAGCAATCTCCTACGAGCAGTACTTC
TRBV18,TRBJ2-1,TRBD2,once,CASSPTSGSYNEQFF,TGTGCCAGCTCACCGACTAGCGGGAGCTACAATGAGCAGTTCTTC
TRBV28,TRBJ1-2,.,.,CASSLGTKLIGYTF,TGTGCCAGCAGTTTAGGGACTAAATTAATTGGCTACACCTTC
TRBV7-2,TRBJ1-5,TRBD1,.,CASSLGGTGGAEPQHF,TGTGCCAGCAGCTTAGGGGGGACAGGGGGCGCGGAGCCCCAGCATTTT
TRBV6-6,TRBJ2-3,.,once,CASSYQTGDTQYF,TGTGCCAGCAGTTACCAAACGGGAGATACGCAGTATTTT
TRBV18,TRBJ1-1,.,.,CASSPLDGMNTEAFF,TGTGCCAGCTCACCACTTGACGGGATGAACACTGAAGCTTTCTTT
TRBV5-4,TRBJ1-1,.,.,CASSLAPFLNTEAFF,TGTGCCAGCAGCTTGGCCCCATTTCTGAACACTGAAGCTTTCTTT
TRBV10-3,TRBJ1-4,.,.,CAISAGGSNEKLFF,TGTGCCATCAGTGCGGGTGGCAGCAATGAAAAACTGTTTTTT
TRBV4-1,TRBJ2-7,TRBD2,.,CASSQEKREGRSEQYF,TGCGCCAGCAGCCAAGAAAAGCGGGAGGGCCGAAGCGAGCAGTACTTC
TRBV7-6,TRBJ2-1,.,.,CASSRPRDTLHNEQFF,TGTGCCAGCAGCCGACCCCGGGACACCCTACACAATGAGCAGTTCTTC
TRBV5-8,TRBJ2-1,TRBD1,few,CASSLGGIPLDNEQFF,TGTGCCAGCAGCTTAGGGGGCATCCCCTTAGACAATGAGCAGTTCTTC
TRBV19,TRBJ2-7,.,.,CASSIESTTAGTYEQYF,TGTGCCAGTAGTATAGAATCCACGACGGCGGGAACGTACGAGCAGTACTTC
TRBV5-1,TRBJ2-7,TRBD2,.,CASSLTAGGGYEQYF,TGCGCCAGCAGCTTGACGGCGGGAGGAGGATACGAGCAGTACTTC
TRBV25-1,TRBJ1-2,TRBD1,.,CASSDWDRENYGYTF,TGTGCCAGCAGTGATTGGGACAGGGAAAACTATGGCTACACCTTC
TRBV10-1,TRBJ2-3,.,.,CASSVSTEDTQYF,TGCGCCAGCAGTGTTTCTACCGAGGATACGCAGTATTTT
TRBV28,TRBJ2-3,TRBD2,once,CASSSSSGPGWGTQYF,TGTGCCAGCAGTTCCTCTAGCGGGCCGGGATGGGGTACGCAGTATTTT
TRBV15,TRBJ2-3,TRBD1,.,CATSIGTGSLGDTQYF,TGTGCCACCAGCATCGGGACAGGAAGCTTAGGAGATACGCAGTATTTT
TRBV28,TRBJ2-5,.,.,CASRSYGRTPQETQYF,TGTGCCAGCAGGTCGTATGGCAGGACACCCCAAGAGACCCAGTACTTC
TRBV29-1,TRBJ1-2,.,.,CSVEPGIGAYGYTF,TGCAGCGTTGAGCCAGGGATCGGCGCCTATGGCTACACCTTC
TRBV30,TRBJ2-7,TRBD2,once,CAWRTSWDSYEQYF,TGTGCCTGGAGGACTAGCTGGGACTCCTACGAGCAGTACTTC
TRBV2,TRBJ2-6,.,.,CASSEGKGRTGANVLTF,TGTGCCAGCAGTGAAGGAAAAGGGAGGACTGGGGCCAACGTCCTGACTTTC
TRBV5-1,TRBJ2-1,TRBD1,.,CASSSRGQGYNEQFF,TGCGCCAGCAGCTCCAGGGGACAGGGGTACAATGAGCAGTTCTTC
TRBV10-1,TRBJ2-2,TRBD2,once,CASGREGNTGELFF,TGCGCCAGCGGACGGGAGGGCAACACCGGGGAGCTGTTTTTT
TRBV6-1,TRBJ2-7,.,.,CASNQRGSSYEQYF,TGTGCCAGCAACCAAAGGGGGTCGTCCTACGAGCAGTACTTC
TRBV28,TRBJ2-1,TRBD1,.,CASSFTGVDEQFF,TGTGCCAGCAGTTTTACAGGGGTCGATGAGCAGTTCTTC
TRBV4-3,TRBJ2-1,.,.,CASSQVLGGRQFF,TGCGCCAGCAGCCAGGTGCTAGGAGGACGGCAGTTCTTC
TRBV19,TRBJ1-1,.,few,CATKRGFTEAFF,TGTGCCACCAAAAGAGGGTTCACTGAAGCTTTCTTT